Reported below is one T cell receptor (beta chain). Its antigen is as yet unknown. TCRdb independently ran MiXCR on the reads; one entry per CDR3 protein. This sample has roughly 990,000 distinct CDR3 sequences, with roughly 30% found just once. The data were obtained in a study of T cell repertoires in cytomegalovirus infection. At the level of the study: Use of recently identified HLA-C-restricted and well-studied HLA-B-restricted CMV epitopes was part of the study. Public TCR beta signatures marked donors with CMV infection and the matching HLA. General study points: It was HLA-C-restricted CMV-specific TCR beta clonotypes that dominated the response ex vivo. Totalled public TCR beta family frequency picked out people who carried CMV plus the relevant HLA.

In germline, CDR1 is SGHAT, CDR2 FQNNGV. This CDR3 has 15 amino acids. Trimming cost V 1 base and J 1 base, with 9 bases left between them. The sequence was collected from a human donor in good health (CMV status not recorded). Some clones in this sample may be carry-over from other donors' samples. The chain joins TRBV11-2 to TRBJ2-3; D ambiguous. Sequencing used cultured CD8+ T cells from PBMCs, obtained from culture after CMV antigen stimulation. The CDR3 DNA sequence: TGTGCCAGCAGCTTAGGCAACAGCCGCACAGATACGCAGTATTTT. It codes for CASSLGNSRTDTQYF.